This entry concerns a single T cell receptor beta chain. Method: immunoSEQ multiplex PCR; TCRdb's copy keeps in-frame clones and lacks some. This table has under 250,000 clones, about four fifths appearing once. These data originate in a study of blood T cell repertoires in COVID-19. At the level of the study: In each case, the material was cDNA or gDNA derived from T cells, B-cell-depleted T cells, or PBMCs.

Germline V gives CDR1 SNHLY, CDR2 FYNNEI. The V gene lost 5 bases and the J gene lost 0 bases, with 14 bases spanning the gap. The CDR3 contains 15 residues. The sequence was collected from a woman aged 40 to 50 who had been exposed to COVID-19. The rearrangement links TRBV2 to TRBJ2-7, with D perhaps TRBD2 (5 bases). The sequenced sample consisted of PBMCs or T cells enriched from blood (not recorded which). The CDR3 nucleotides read TGTGCCAGCAGTACCTACACGGGAACCTCCTACGAGCAGTACTTC. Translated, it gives CASSTYTGTSYEQYF.